This T cell receptor (beta chain) appears in the sequencing data of a study of CD4 T cells in relation to SARS-CoV-2 and coronaviruses. Regarding the study as a whole: No crossreactivity against non-spike viral proteins was tested here.

Clones were sequenced by immunoSEQ multiplex PCR, and TCRdb holds only the in-frame ones, with some missing. This table has about 27,000 clones, just under 75% appearing once. The CDR3 totals 15 residues. Germline lookup yields CDR1 SGHAT and CDR2 FQNNGV. Trimming stripped 0 bases from V and 8 bases from J, with 14 bases between. Unexposed donor CD4+ T cells date from about 2010-2019, before the COVID-19 pandemic. Isolation of CD4+ T cells took place after roughly nine days in culture. Unexposed-donor CD4+ T cells were probed with SARS-CoV-2 S/N and four cold-coronavirus spikes, cells permitting. In the case of this clone: The antigen is undetermined.

V gene TRBV11-2 combines with J gene TRBJ2-1; possibly TRBD2 for D (5 bases). This clonotype originated in a human donor in good health. Sequencing was carried out using CD4+ T cells from PBMCs, cultured in vitro. For the CDR3, the DNA is TGTGCCAGCAGCTTAGATCGAGCTAGCTTGTATGAGCAGTTCTTC. This sequence encodes CASSLDRASLYEQFF.